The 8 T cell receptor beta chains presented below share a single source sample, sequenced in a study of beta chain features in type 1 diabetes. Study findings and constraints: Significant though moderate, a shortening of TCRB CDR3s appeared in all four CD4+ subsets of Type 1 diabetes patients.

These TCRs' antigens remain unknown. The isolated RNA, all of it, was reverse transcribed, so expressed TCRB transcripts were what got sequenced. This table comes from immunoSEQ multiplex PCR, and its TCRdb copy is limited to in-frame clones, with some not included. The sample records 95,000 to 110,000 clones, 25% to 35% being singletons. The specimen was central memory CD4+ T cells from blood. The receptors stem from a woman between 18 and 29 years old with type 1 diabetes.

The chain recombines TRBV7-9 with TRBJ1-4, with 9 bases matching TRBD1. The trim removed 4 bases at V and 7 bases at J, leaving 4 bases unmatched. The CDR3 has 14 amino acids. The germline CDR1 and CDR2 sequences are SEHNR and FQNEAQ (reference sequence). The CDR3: CASSSQGAGEKLFF. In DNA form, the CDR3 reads TGTGCCAGCAGCTCACAGGGGGCGGGTGAAAAACTGTTTTTT.

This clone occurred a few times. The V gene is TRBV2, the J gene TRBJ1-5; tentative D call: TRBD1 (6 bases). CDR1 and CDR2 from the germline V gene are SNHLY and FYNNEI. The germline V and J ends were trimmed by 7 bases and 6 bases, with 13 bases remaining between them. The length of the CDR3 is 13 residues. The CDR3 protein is CASNRQVGQPQHF. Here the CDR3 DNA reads TGTGCCAGCAATAGACAGGTCGGTCAGCCCCAGCATTTT.

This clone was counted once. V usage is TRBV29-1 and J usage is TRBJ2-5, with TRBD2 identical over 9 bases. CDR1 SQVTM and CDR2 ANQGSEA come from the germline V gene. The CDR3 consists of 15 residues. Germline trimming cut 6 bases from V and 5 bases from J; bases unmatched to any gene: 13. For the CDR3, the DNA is TGCAGCGTAGAACGGACTAGCGTCGCCGTCGAGACCCAGTACTTC. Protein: CSVERTSVAVETQYF.

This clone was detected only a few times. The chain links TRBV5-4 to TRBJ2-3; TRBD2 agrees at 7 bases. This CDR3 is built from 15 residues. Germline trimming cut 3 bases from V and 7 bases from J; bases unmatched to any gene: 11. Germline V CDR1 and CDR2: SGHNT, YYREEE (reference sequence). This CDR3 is CASSSTEGGVNTQYF. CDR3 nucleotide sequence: TGTGCCAGCAGCTCAACAGAGGGAGGGGTGAATACGCAGTATTTT.

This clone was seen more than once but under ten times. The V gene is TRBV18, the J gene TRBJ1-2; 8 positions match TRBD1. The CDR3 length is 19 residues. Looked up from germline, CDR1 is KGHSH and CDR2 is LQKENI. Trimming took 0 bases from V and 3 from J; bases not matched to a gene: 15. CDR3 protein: CASSPPSGTGVTSDYGYTF. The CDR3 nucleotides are TGTGCCAGCTCACCACCGTCAGGGACAGGCGTAACTAGTGACTATGGCTACACCTTC.

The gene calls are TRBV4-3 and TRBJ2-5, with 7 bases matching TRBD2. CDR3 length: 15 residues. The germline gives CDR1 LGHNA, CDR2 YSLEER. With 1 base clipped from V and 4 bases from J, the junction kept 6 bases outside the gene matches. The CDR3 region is CASSQGGGSPETQYF. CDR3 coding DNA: TGCGCCAGCAGCCAAGGGGGCGGGAGCCCAGAGACCCAGTACTTC.

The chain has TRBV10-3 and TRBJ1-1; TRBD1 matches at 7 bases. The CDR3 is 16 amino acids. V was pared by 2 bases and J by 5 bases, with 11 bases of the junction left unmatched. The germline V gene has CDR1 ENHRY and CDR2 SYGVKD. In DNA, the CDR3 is TGTGCCATCAGTGAGGCCCCGGGACAGAAAATTACTGAAGCTTTCTTT. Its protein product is CAISEAPGQKITEAFF.

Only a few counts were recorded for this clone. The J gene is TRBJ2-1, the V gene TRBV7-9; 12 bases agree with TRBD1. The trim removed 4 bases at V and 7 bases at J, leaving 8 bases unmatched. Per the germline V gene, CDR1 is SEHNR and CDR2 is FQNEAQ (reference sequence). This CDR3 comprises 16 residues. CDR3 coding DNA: TGTGCCAGCAGCTCAGCCGGGACAGGGGGCCTGAATGAGCAGTTCTTC. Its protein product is CASSSAGTGGLNEQFF.